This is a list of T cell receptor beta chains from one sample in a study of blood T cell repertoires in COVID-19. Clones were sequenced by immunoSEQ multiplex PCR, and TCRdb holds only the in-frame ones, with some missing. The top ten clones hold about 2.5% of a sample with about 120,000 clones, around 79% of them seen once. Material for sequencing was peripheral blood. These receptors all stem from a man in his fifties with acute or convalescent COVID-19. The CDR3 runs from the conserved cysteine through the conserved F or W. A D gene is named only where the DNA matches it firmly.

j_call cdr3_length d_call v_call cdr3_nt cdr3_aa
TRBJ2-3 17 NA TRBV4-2 TGTGCCAGCAGCCACCTAGATAGGGGGGGTGGCGCAGATACGCAGTATTTT CASSHLDRGGGADTQYF
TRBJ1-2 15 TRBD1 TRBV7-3 TGTGCCAGCAGCTCCGTTCCAGGGGGCGACTATGGCTACACCTTC CASSSVPGGDYGYTF
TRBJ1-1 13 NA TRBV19 TGTGCCAGTAGCACCGTGGAGGGCACTGAAGCTTTCTTT CASSTVEGTEAFF
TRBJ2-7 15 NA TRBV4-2 TGTGCCAGCAGCTGGGCAGAGCGGAACTCCTACGAGCAGTACTTC CASSWAERNSYEQYF
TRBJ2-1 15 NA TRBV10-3 TGTGCCATCAGTGAGGGGTCAGGGAAGGGCAATGAGCAGTTCTTC CAISEGSGKGNEQFF
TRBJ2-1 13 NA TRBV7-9 TGTGCCAGCAGCTCGGACTGGTTGAATGAGCAGTTCTTC CASSSDWLNEQFF
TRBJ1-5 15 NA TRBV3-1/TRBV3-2 TGTGCCAGCAGCCAAGATCGGGGATCCGGTCAGCCCCAGCATTTT CASSQDRGSGQPQHF
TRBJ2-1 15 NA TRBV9 TGTGCCAGCAGCGTAGGGGCCAGCTCCTACAATGAGCAGTTCTTC CASSVGASSYNEQFF
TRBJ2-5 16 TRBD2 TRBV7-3 TGTGCCAGCAGCTTAAGGGTAGCGGGGCGAGGAGAGACCCAGTACTTC CASSLRVAGRGETQYF
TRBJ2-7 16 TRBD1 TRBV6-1 TGTGCCAGCAGTGAAGCCTGGGACAGAACTCCGGGGGAGCAGTACTTC CASSEAWDRTPGEQYF
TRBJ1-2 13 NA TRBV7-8 TGTGCCAGCAGCCTCGGGACACCCTATGGCTACACCTTC CASSLGTPYGYTF